This is a list of T cell receptor beta chains from one sample in a study of blood T cells in healthy people across ages. Each CDR3 protein gets one entry after TCRdb re-called the 5' RACE reads with MiXCR. Of about 2 million distinct CDR3 sequences in the sample, approximately 50% were seen once. Sample: blood. These receptors originate from a woman aged 40 to 55 in good health. The CDR3 runs from the conserved cysteine through the conserved F or W. The D gene is left open where the match is weak. Not all rows give a size; the values are once, few, many and, for expanded clones, a class.

V gene	D gene	J gene	clone size	CDR3 DNA	CDR3 protein
TRBV7-2	TRBD2	TRBJ2-3	once	TGTGCCAGCAGCTTAGCCCCTGGACTAGCGAGGGATACGCAGTATTTT	CASSLAPGLARDTQYF
TRBV4-1	TRBD2	TRBJ2-3	.	TGCGCCAGCAGCCAAGATGGGTTCGCGGGGGGGCCGGATACGCAGTATTTT	CASSQDGFAGGPDTQYF
TRBV6-2/TRBV6-3	.	TRBJ2-3	.	TGTGCCAGCAGTTATCCCAGGGCGACAGATACGCAGTATTTT	CASSYPRATDTQYF
TRBV12-3/TRBV12-4	.	TRBJ2-1	.	TGTGCCAGCAGTTTCAGCTCAAACCCCCATGAGCAGTTCTTC	CASSFSSNPHEQFF
TRBV29-1	TRBD1	TRBJ2-1	few	TGCAGCGTTGAGGTTTCAGGGGGCAATGAGCAGTTCTTC	CSVEVSGGNEQFF
TRBV2	TRBD1	TRBJ1-2	.	TGTGCCAGCCACGATGACGTCCCGGGACAGGGGTATGGCTACACCTTC	CASHDDVPGQGYGYTF
TRBV7-2	TRBD1	TRBJ2-1	few	TGTGCCAGCAGCTTAAACCAGGGGGCTAATGAGCAGTTCTTC	CASSLNQGANEQFF
TRBV6-1	.	TRBJ2-7	.	TGTGCCAGCAGTGAACCTACGTACGAGCAGTACTTC	CASSEPTYEQYF
TRBV7-2	.	TRBJ2-1	.	TGTGCCAGCAGCCCCCCGAGAGGGTCCGATTTTCTTAATGAGCAGTTCTTC	CASSPPRGSDFLNEQFF
TRBV11-1	.	TRBJ2-1	.	TGTGCCAGCAGCTTAAGGGGAAACTCCTACAATGAGCAGTTCTTC	CASSLRGNSYNEQFF
TRBV2	.	TRBJ2-7	.	TGTGCCAGCACCACTGGGGAGATCTCCTACGAGCAGTACTTC	CASTTGEISYEQYF
TRBV4-2	TRBD1	TRBJ2-5	.	TGTGCCAGCAGCCACCAACAGGGGGCGGGCCAAGAGACCCAGTACTTC	CASSHQQGAGQETQYF
TRBV7-2	.	TRBJ2-5	.	TGTGCCAGCAGCTTAGTAGGCGGAATTCTAGAGACCCAGTACTTC	CASSLVGGILETQYF
TRBV28	.	TRBJ2-5	few	TGTGCCAGCAGTTTAAACGGGGGGCTCTCATCCCAAGAGACCCAGTACTTC	CASSLNGGLSSQETQYF
TRBV20-1	.	TRBJ1-2	.	TGCAGTGCTAGAGAGGGTCAGGGAATTGGCTACACCTTC	CSAREGQGIGYTF
TRBV4-3	.	TRBJ1-2	.	TGCGCCAGCAGCCAAGTCCAGGGGCTCGCGGCTGGTGGCTACACCTTC	CASSQVQGLAAGGYTF
TRBV28	.	TRBJ1-6	few	TGTGCCAGCAGGCCCGGTATCACGGGTTCACCCCTCCACTTT	CASRPGITGSPLHF
TRBV6-2/TRBV6-3	.	TRBJ2-7	.	TGTGCCAGCCTAGGCCCAGACAGTCCCTACGAGCAGTACTTC	CASLGPDSPYEQYF
TRBV7-9	TRBD1	TRBJ2-1	few	TGTGCCAGCAGCCAGCCGACAGGGAGCTCCTACAATGAGCAGTTCTTC	CASSQPTGSSYNEQFF
TRBV5-1	.	TRBJ2-3	.	TGCGCCAGCAGGTCTAGCGTCACAGATACGCAGTATTTT	CASRSSVTDTQYF
TRBV5-6	TRBD1	TRBJ1-2	few	TGTGCCAGCAGCTTGGGGGCAGCGGGACAGCACTATGGCTACACCTTC	CASSLGAAGQHYGYTF
TRBV3-1	.	TRBJ1-1	.	TGTGCCAGCAGCCAAGCAGGGTCCACTGAAGCTTTCTTT	CASSQAGSTEAFF
TRBV10-2	TRBD1	TRBJ2-7	few	TGCGCCAGCAGTGTATCCGGGACAGATTCCTACGAGCAGTACTTC	CASSVSGTDSYEQYF
TRBV2	.	TRBJ1-5	.	TGTGCCAGCAGTGAGGTAGGGACCAATCAGCCCCAGCATTTT	CASSEVGTNQPQHF
TRBV29-1	.	TRBJ2-1	few	TGCAGCGTTGCCCTCAAACCCGGCTACAATGAGCAGTTCTTC	CSVALKPGYNEQFF
TRBV6-5	.	TRBJ2-3	.	TGTGCCAGCAGTTACTTTGGTAGTTTAGATACGCAGTATTTT	CASSYFGSLDTQYF
TRBV20-1	TRBD1	TRBJ2-5	.	TGCAGTGCTATGTTTGGGACAGGGGATAAAGAGACCCAGTACTTC	CSAMFGTGDKETQYF
TRBV4-3	.	TRBJ2-6	.	TGCGCCAGCAGCCAAGAGAAGAGGTCGGGACAAGGCTCTGGGGCCAACGTCCTGACTTTC	CASSQEKRSGQGSGANVLTF
TRBV6-1	.	TRBJ1-2	.	TGTGCCAGCAGTGAAAAAGGAAGCTATGGCCACACCTTC	CASSEKGSYGHTF
TRBV28	TRBD2	TRBJ2-1	few	TGTGCCAGCAGTTTATTAGCGGGGGGGCCTCGCGAGCAGTTCTTC	CASSLLAGGPREQFF
TRBV28	.	TRBJ1-4	.	TGTGCCAGCAGTATACCGACAGGAGGTTTTGGAAAACTGTTTTTT	CASSIPTGGFGKLFF